A selection of T cell receptor beta chains follows, all from one sample in a study of memory B cells and T cells in multiple sclerosis. TCRdb's table, derived via immunoSEQ multiplex PCR, lists solely in-frame clones and lacks some. The sample has about 46,000 clones; approximately 80% are singletons. Their antigens remain unidentified. The sequenced sample was PBMCs from blood kept in culture. These receptors were obtained from a human donor with multiple sclerosis. Each CDR3 is given with its conserved first and last residue.

15 | TRBJ1-4 | TRBV2 | CASSVSWGSVEKLFF
16 | TRBJ1-1 | TRBV12-5 | CASGLVLQGSNTEAFF
14 | TRBJ1-2 | TRBV5-5 | CASRRLDSNYGYTF
14 | TRBJ2-1 | TRBV7-2 | CASSAQRGGNEQFF
14 | TRBJ2-7 | TRBV9 | CASSLGGIFYEQYF
16 | TRBJ2-5 | TRBV7-6 | CASSSGSWGARETQYF
16 | TRBJ2-5 | TRBV2 | CASRSGTSIYQETQYF
13 | TRBJ1-1 | TRBV4-1 | CASSQARGTEAFF
13 | TRBJ2-3 | TRBV7-8 | CASTRGRKDTQYF
17 | TRBJ1-3 | TRBV18 | CASSPTFRDTSGNTIYF
15 | TRBJ1-5 | TRBV15 | CATSMAAYSNQPQHF
14 | TRBJ2-7 | TRBV5-6 | CASTLLGGALGQYF
15 | TRBJ2-7 | TRBV6-6 | CASSYSDPGAYEQYF
15 | TRBJ1-6 | TRBV19 | CASSALGGANSPLHF
15 | TRBJ2-7 | TRBV19 | CASSRRGDSSYEQYF
16 | TRBJ2-7 | TRBV7-8 | CASSLGTGDSRYEQYF
15 | TRBJ2-7 | TRBV6-6 | CASRDIGTAFYEQYF
15 | TRBJ1-3 | TRBV19 | CASSLPWGTGNTIYF
11 | TRBJ1-6 | TRBV7-9 | CASSSNSPLHF
14 | TRBJ1-6 | TRBV4-3 | CAGGGGARNSPLHF